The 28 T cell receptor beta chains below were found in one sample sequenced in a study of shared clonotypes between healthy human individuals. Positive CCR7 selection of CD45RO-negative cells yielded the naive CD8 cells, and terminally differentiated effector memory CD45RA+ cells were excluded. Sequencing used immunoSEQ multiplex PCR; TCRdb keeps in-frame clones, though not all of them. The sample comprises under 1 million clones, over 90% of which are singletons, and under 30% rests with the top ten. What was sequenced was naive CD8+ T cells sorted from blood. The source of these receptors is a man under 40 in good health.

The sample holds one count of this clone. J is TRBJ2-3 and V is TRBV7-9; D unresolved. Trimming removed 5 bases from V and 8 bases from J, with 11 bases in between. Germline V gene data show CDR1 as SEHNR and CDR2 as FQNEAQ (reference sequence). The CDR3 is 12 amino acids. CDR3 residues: CASSTTPGTQYF. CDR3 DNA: TGTGCCAGCAGCACTACGCCGGGTACGCAGTATTTT.

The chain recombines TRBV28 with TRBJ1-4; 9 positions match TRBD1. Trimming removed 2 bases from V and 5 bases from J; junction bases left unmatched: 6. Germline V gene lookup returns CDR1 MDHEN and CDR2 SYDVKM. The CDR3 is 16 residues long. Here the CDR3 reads CASSLGDRDLNEKLFF. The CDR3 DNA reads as TGTGCCAGCAGTTTAGGGGACAGGGACCTCAATGAAAAACTGTTTTTT.

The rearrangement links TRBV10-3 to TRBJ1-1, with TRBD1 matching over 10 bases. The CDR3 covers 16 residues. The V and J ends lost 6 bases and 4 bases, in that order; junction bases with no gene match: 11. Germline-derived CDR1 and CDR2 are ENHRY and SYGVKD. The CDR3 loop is CAISGQGEPSRTEAFF. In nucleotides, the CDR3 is TGTGCCATCAGCGGACAGGGGGAGCCATCCCGCACTGAAGCTTTCTTT.

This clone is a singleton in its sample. CDR3: CASSETPFGSTEAFF. The DNA for the CDR3 is TGTGCCAGCAGTGAAACCCCCTTCGGAAGCACTGAAGCTTTCTTT. The chain couples TRBV6-1 to TRBJ1-1; no clear D. Between the trimmed V and J ends, which lost 2 bases and 4 bases, there was a span of 14 bases. The CDR3 totals 15 residues. Germline CDR1 MNHNS, CDR2 SASEGT.

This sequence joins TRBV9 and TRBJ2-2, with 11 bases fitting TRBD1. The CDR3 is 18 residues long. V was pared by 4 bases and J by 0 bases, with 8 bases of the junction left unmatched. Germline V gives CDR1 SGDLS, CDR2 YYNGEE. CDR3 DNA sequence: TGTGCCAGCAGCATTCCCGGGACAGGGGGGACGAACACCGGGGAGCTGTTTTTT. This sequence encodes CASSIPGTGGTNTGELFF.

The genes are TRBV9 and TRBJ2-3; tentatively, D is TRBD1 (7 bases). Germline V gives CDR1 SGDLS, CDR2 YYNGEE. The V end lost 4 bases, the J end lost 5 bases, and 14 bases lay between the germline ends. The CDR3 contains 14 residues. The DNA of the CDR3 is TGTGCCAGCAGCCCCCGACAGGGAGGAGATACGCAGTATTTT. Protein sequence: CASSPRQGGDTQYF.

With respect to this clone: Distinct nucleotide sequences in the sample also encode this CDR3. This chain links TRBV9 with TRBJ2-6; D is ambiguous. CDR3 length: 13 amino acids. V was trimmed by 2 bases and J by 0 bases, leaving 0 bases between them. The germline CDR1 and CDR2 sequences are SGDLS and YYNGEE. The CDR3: CASSVSGANVLTF. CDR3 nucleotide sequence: TGTGCCAGCAGCGTCTCTGGGGCCAACGTCCTGACTTTC.

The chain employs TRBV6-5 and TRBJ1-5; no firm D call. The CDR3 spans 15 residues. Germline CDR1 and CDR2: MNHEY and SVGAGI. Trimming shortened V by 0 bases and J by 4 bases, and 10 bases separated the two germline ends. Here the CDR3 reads CASSYSETGNQPQHF. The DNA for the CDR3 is TGTGCCAGCAGTTACTCCGAAACGGGAAATCAGCCCCAGCATTTT.

The CDR3 region has the DNA TGTGCCAGCAGCCGCCCGGAGGGATACAATGAGCAGTTCTTC. Translation gives CASSRPEGYNEQFF. V gene TRBV7-9 combines with J gene TRBJ2-1, with D possibly matching TRBD2 (6 bases). CDR3 length: 14 residues. V was cut by 5 bases and J by 4 bases, with 12 bases left in between. Germline V gene lookup returns CDR1 SEHNR and CDR2 FQNEAQ (reference sequence).

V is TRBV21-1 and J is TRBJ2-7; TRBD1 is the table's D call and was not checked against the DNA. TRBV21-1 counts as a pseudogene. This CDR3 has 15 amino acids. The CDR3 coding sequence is TGTGCCAGCAGCAAGCTGGGCCGTACAAACTACGAGCAGTACTTC. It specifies CASSKLGRTNYEQYF.

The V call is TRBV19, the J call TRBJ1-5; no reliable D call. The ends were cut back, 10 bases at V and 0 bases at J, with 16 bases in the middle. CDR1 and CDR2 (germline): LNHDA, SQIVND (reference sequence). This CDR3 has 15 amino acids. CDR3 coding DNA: TGTGCCACTGCGGGCCACCATGATAGCAATCAGCCCCAGCATTTT. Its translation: CATAGHHDSNQPQHF.

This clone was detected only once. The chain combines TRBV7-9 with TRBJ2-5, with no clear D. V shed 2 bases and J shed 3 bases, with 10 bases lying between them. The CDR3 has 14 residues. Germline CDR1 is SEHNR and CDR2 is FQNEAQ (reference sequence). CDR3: CASSLQEREETQYF. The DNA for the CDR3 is TGTGCCAGCAGCTTACAGGAAAGAGAAGAGACCCAGTACTTC.

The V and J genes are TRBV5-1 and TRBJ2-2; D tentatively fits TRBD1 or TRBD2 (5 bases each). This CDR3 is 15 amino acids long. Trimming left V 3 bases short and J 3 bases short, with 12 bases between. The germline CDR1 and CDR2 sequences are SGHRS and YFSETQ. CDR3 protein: CASSWDGVDTGELFF. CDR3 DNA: TGCGCCAGCAGCTGGGACGGGGTCGACACCGGGGAGCTGTTTTTT.

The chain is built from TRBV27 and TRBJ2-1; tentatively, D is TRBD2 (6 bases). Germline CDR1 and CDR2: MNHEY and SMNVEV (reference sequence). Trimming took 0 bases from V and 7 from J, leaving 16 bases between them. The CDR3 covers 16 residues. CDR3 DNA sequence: TGTGCCAGCAGTTTATCCGGGACTCCTGCAGAGAATGAGCAGTTCTTC. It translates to CASSLSGTPAENEQFF.

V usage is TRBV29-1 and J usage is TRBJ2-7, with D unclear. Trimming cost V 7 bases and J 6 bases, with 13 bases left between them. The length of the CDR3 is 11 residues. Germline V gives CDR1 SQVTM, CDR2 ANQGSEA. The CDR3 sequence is CSAYSRPEQYF. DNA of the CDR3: TGCAGCGCCTATTCCCGGCCCGAGCAGTACTTC.

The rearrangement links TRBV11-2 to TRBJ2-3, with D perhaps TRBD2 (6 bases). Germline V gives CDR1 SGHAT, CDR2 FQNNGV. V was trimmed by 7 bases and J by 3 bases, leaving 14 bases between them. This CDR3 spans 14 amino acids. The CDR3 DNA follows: TGTGCCAGCAACACCGGAGGGCGAACAGATACGCAGTATTTT. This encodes CASNTGGRTDTQYF.

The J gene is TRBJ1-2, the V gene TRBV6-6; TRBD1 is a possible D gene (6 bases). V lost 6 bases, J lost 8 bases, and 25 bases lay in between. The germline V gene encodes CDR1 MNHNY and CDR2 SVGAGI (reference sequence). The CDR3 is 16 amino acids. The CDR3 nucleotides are TGTGCCAGCAGCCCCCGGGGGGCCTCGCAATCAAGGGGCTACACCTTC. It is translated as CASSPRGASQSRGYTF.

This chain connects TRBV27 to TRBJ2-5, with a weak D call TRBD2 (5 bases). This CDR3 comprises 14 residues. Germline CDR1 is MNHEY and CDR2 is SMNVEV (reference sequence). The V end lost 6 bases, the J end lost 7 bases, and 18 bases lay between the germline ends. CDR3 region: CASSPAGGPGTQYF. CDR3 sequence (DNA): TGTGCCAGCAGCCCGGCGGGTGGCCCAGGGACCCAGTACTTC.

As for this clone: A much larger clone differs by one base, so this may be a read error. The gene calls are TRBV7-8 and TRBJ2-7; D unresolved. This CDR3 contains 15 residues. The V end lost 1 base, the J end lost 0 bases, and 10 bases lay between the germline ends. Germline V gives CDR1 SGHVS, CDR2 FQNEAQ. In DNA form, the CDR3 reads TGTGCCAGCAGCTTAGTTGGGGATAGCTCCTACGAGCAGTACTTC. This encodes CASSLVGDSSYEQYF. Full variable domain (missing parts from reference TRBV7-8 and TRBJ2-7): GAGVSQSPRYKVAKRGQDVALRCDPISGHVSLFWYQQALGQGPEFLTYFQNEAQLDKSGLPSDRFFAERPEGSVSTLKIQRTQQEDSAVYLCASSLVGDSSYEQYFGPGTRLTVT.

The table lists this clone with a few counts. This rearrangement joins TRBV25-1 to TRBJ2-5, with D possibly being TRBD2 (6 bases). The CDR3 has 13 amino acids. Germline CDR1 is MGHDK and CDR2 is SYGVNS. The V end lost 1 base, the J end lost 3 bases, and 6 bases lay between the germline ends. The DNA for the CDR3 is TGTGCCAGCAGTGAATGGGGGGAAGAGACCCAGTACTTC. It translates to CASSEWGEETQYF.

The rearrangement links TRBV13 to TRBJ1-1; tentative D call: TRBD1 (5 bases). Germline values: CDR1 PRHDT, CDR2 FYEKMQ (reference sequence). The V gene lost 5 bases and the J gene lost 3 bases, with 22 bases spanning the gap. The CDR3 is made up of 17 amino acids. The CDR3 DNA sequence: TGTGCCAGCAGCACTTATCTGGACGGGGCGCGCGACACTGAAGCTTTCTTT. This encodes CASSTYLDGARDTEAFF.

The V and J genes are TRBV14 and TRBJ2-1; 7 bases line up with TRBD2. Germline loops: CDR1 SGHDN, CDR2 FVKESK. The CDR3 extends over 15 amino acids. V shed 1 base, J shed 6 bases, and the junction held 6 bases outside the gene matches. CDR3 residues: CASSQAGRGSNEQFF. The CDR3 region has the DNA TGTGCCAGCAGCCAAGCAGGGAGGGGCAGCAATGAGCAGTTCTTC. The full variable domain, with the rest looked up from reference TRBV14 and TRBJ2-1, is EAGVTQFPSHSVIEKGQTVTLRCDPISGHDNLYWYRRVMGKEIKFLLHFVKESKQDESGMPNNRFLAERTGGTYSTLKVQPAELEDSGVYFCASSQAGRGSNEQFFGPGTRLTVL.

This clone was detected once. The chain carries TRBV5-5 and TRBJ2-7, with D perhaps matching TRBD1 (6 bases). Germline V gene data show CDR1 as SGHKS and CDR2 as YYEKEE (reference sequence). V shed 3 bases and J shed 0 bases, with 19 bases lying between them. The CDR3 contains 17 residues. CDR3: CASSSTKDSRSSYEQYF. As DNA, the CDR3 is TGTGCCAGCAGCTCCACCAAGGACAGTAGAAGCTCCTACGAGCAGTACTTC.

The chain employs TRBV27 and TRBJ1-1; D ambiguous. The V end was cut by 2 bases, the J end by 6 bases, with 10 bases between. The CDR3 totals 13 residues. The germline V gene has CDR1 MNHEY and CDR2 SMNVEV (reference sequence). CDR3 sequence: CASSLRLPPEAFF. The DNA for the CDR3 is TGTGCCAGCAGTTTACGGCTACCCCCTGAAGCTTTCTTT.

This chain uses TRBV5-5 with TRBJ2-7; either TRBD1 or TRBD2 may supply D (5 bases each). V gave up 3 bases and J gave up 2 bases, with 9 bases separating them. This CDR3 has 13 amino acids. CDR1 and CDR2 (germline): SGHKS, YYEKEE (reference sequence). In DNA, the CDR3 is TGTGCCAGCAGCTGGGACGGAGCCTACGAGCAGTACTTC. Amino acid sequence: CASSWDGAYEQYF.

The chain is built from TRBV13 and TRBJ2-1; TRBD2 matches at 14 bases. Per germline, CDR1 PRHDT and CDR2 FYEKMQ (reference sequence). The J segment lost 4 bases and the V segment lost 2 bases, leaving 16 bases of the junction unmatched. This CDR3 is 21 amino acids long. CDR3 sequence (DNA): TGTGCCAGCAGCTTATTGCCCCAGGGAGGACTAGCGGGAGGAACTTACAATGAGCAGTTCTTC. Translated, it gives CASSLLPQGGLAGGTYNEQFF.

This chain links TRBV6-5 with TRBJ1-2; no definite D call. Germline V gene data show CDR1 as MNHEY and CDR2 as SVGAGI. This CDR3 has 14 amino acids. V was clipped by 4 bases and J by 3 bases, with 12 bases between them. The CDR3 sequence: CASSSYSRDYGYTF. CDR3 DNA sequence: TGTGCCAGCAGTTCCTATTCGAGGGACTATGGCTACACCTTC.

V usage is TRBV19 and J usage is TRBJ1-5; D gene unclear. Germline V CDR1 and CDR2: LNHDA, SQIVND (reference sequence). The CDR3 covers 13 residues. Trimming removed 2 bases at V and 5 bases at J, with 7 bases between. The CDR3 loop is CASSITSYQPQHF. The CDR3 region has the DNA TGTGCCAGTAGTATAACATCGTATCAGCCCCAGCATTTT.